The 8 T cell receptor beta chains in this list originate from one sample, sequenced in a study of early T cells in non-severe SARS-CoV-2 infection (dated by TCRdb to 2020 to 2023). Library preparation used 5' RACE. Sequencing was carried out with a NextSeq 500. Clones were called with MiXCR by TCRdb after fastp trimmed the public reads at Q25, and only in-frame beta chains were retained. Entries that share a CDR3 protein sequence are merged under the most common genes and DNA. Recorded for this sample are about 60,000 distinct CDR3 sequences; around 6% of them occurred a single time. The top ten clonotypes cover roughly 7% of the sample. The sample comprised whole blood. These TCRs come from an adult who was a healthcare worker with PCR-confirmed SARS-CoV-2 infection or an uninfected control (not recorded which).

This clonotype was counted many times. The chain has TRBV4-2 and TRBJ2-1; D is uncertain. Germline CDR1 and CDR2: LGHNA and YNFKEQ. With 0 bases removed from V and 4 bases from J, the gap between germline ends came to 19 bases. The CDR3 is 18 amino acids. The CDR3 DNA sequence: TGTGCCAGCAGCCAAGACCAATCCCCTGAGACTCCATACAATGAGCAGTTCTTC. Translating gives CASSQDQSPETPYNEQFF.

CDR3 in DNA: TGTGCCAGCAGTGACAGCTTCTCTGGGGCCAACGTCCTGACTTTC. Its translation: CASSDSFSGANVLTF. V and J are TRBV7-9 and TRBJ2-6; TRBD1 might be the D (5 bases). The CDR3 runs to 15 residues. The V and J ends lost 6 bases and 0 bases respectively, with 9 bases between them. CDR1 and CDR2 (germline): SEHNR, FQNEAQ (reference sequence).

The genes are TRBV7-3 and TRBJ2-5; D tentatively fits TRBD1 or TRBD2 (6 bases each). The V gene's germline CDR1 is SGHTA and CDR2 FQGTGA. V lost 0 bases to trimming and J lost 7 bases, with 12 bases between them. The CDR3 length is 14 residues. The CDR3, as DNA: TGTGCCAGCAGCTTAACGTCGGGGGCGGCGACCCAGTACTTC. It yields the protein CASSLTSGAATQYF.

This clonotype was observed many times. The chain employs TRBV5-1 and TRBJ2-1; 10 positions match TRBD2. The CDR3 is 16 residues long. V gave up 5 bases and J gave up 2 bases; unmatched junction bases: 7. The germline gives CDR1 SGHRS, CDR2 YFSETQ. CDR3 sequence (DNA): TGCGCCAGCAGAGCCGGGACTAGCGTGGCCTACAATGAGCAGTTCTTC. Protein: CASRAGTSVAYNEQFF.

The J gene is TRBJ2-2, the V gene TRBV11-2; D not certain. V shed 3 bases and J shed 1 base, with 3 bases lying between them. The germline gives CDR1 SGHAT, CDR2 FQNNGV. CDR3 length: 13 amino acids. The CDR3 spells CASSFGNTGELFF. The CDR3 nucleotides are TGTGCCAGCAGCTTCGGGAACACCGGGGAGCTGTTTTTT. Combining the CDR3 with reference TRBV11-2 and TRBJ2-2 gives the whole variable domain EAGVAQSPRYKIIEKRQSVAFWCNPISGHATLYWYQQILGQGPKLLIQFQNNGVVDDSQLPKDRFSAERLKGVDSTLKIQPAKLEDSAVYLCASSFGNTGELFFGEGSRLTVL.

To note about this clonotype: The junction departs from germline at one end; a sequencing error may be responsible. The gene calls are TRBV20-1 and TRBJ2-3; 12 bases are a match to TRBD2. The CDR3 covers 15 residues. Germline CDR1 is DFQATT and CDR2 is SNEGSKA (reference sequence). CDR3 nucleotide sequence: TGCAGTGCTGGACTAGCGGGACCAAGCAAAGATACGCAGTATTTT. Translating gives CSAGLAGPSKDTQYF.

This clonotype has a count of ten or more. V gene TRBV2 combines with J gene TRBJ2-6, with a possible D match to TRBD2 (5 bases). The CDR3 is 16 residues long. Trimming shortened V by 5 bases and J by 1 base, and 12 bases separated the two germline ends. The germline V gene has CDR1 SNHLY and CDR2 FYNNEI. This CDR3 is CASSQDFTSGANVLTF. The CDR3 bases are TGTGCCAGCAGTCAGGACTTCACATCTGGGGCCAACGTCCTGACTTTC. Variable domain in full (rest from reference TRBV2 and TRBJ2-6): EPEVTQTPSHQVTQMGQEVILRCVPISNHLYFYWYRQILGQKVEFLVSFYNNEISEKSEIFDDQFSVERPDGSNFTLKIRSTKLEDSAMYFCASSQDFTSGANVLTFGAGSRLTVL.

Only a few counts were recorded for this clonotype. The chain has TRBV7-8 and TRBJ1-6; D possibly corresponds to TRBD1 (5 bases). With 5 bases removed from V and 0 bases from J, the gap between germline ends came to 11 bases. Germline V CDR1 and CDR2: SGHVS, FQNEAQ. The CDR3 runs 16 residues. CDR3 sequence reads: CASSRGGSSYNSPLHF. For the CDR3, the DNA is TGTGCCAGCAGCCGGGGGGGGAGCTCCTATAATTCACCCCTCCACTTT.